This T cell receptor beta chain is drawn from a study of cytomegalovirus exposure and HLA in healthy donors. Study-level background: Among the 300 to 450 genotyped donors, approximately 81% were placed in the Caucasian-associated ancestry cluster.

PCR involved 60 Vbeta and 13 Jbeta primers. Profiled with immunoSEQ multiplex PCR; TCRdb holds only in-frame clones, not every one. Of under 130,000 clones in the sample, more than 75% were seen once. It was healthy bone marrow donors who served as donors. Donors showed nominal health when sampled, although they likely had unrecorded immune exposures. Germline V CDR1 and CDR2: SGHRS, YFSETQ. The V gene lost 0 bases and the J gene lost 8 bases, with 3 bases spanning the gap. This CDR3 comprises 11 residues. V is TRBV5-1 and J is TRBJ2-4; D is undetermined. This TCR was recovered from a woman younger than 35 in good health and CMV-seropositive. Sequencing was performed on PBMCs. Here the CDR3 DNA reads TGCGCCAGCAGCTTGGCGGACATTCAGTACTTC. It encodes CASSLADIQYF.